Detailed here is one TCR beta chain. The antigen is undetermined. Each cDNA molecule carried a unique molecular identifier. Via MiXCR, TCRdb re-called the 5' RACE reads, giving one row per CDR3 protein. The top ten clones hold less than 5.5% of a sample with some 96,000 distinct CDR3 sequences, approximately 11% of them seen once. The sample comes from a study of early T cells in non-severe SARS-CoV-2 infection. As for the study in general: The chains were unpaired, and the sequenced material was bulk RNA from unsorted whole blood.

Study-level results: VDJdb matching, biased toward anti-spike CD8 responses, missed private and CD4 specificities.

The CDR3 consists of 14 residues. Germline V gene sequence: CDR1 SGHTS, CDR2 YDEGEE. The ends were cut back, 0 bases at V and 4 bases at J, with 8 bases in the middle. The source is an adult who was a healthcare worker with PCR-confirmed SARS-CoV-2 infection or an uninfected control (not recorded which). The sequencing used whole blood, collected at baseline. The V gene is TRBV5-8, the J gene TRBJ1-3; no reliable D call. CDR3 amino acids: CASSLGQIGNTIYF. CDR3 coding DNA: TGTGCCAGCAGCTTGGGGCAAATAGGAAACACCATATATTTT. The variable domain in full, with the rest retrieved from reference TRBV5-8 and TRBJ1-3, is EAGVTQSPTHLIKTRGQQATLRCSPISGHTSVYWYQQALGLGLQFLLWYDEGEERNRGNFPPRFSGRQFPNYSSELNVNALELEDSALYLCASSLGQIGNTIYFGEGSWLTVV.